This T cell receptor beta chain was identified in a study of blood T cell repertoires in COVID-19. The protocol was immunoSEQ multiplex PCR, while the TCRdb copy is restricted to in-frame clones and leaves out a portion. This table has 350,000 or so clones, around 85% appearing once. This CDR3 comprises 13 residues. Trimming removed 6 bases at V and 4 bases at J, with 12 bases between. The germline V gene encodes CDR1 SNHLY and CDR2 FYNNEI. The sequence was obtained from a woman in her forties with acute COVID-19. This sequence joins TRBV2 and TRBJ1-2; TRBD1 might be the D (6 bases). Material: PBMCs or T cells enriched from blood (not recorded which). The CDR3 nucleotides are TGTGCCAGCAGCGCCGACAGGATCTATGGCTACACCTTC. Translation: CASSADRIYGYTF. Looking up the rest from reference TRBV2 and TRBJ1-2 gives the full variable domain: EPEVTQTPSHQVTQMGQEVILRCVPISNHLYFYWYRQILGQKVEFLVSFYNNEISEKSEIFDDQFSVERPDGSNFTLKIRSTKLEDSAMYFCASSADRIYGYTFGSGTRLTVV.